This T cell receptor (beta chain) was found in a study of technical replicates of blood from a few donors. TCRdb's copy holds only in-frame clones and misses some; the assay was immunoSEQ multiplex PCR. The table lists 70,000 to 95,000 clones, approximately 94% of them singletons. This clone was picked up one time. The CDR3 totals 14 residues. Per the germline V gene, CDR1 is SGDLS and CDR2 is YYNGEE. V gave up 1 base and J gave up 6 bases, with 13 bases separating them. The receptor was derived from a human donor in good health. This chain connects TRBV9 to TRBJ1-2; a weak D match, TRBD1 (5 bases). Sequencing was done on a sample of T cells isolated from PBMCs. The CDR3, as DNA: TGTGCCAGCAGCGTATTCGGAGGGGTAGATGGCTACACCTTC. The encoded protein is CASSVFGGVDGYTF.